The 27 T cell receptor beta chains listed next were all sequenced from one sample in a study of blood T cell repertoires in COVID-19. Repertoires were generated with immunoSEQ multiplex PCR, while TCRdb's copy carries only in-frame clones and drops some. The table includes about 120,000 clones, about 86% detected once. Sequencing used peripheral blood. These receptors were taken from a woman aged 45-60 years with acute or convalescent COVID-19.

This clone was observed a few times. The V gene is TRBV21-1, the J gene TRBJ1-5; the table gives TRBD1 as D, unverified against the DNA. TRBV21-1 counts as a pseudogene. CDR3 length equals 17 residues. In nucleotides, the CDR3 is TGTGCCAGCAGCAAAGCCGGGCGGGCAGGGGGTAATCAGCCCCAGCATTTT. This codes for CASSKAGRAGGNQPQHF.

The V and J genes are TRBV11-2 and TRBJ2-5, with TRBD2 matching over 7 bases. Trimming at V came to 4 bases and at J to 3 bases, leaving 8 bases not matched to a gene. The CDR3 length is 15 residues. CDR1 is SGHAT and CDR2 is FQNNGV in the germline V gene. For the CDR3, the DNA is TGTGCCAGCAGCTCTATTCGGGGGACTAAAGAGACCCAGTACTTC. Translation gives CASSSIRGTKETQYF.

The chain employs TRBV19 and TRBJ2-2; 7 nucleotides align to TRBD2. This CDR3 is 15 amino acids long. Germline lookup yields CDR1 LNHDA and CDR2 SQIVND (reference sequence). The V gene end was trimmed by 4 bases and the J gene end by 3 bases; junction bases not matched to a gene: 5. The CDR3 DNA is TGTGCCAGTAGTAGATTGGGGGGGGACACCGGGGAGCTGTTTTTT. Translating it yields CASSRLGGDTGELFF.

The chain is built from TRBV7-2 and TRBJ1-1; 9 bases match TRBD1. CDR3 length: 13 residues. Germline CDR1 and CDR2: SGHTA and FQGNSA. V dropped 4 bases and J dropped 7; count of bases not matched to a gene: 4. The CDR3 spells CASSSRQGGEAFF. The CDR3 bases are TGTGCCAGCAGCTCTCGACAGGGGGGTGAAGCTTTCTTT. Full variable domain (remainder filled in from reference TRBV7-2 and TRBJ1-1): GAGVSQSPSNKVTEKGKDVELRCDPISGHTALYWYRQSLGQGLEFLIYFQGNSAPDKSGLPSDRFSAERTGGSVSTLTIQRTQQEDSAVYLCASSSRQGGEAFFGQGTRLTVV.

V is TRBV4-3 and J is TRBJ1-1; D gene ambiguous. Germline V lookup: CDR1 LGHNA, CDR2 YSLEER. V lost 4 bases and J lost 0, with 12 bases in between. This CDR3 region has 15 residues. Here the CDR3 DNA reads TGCGCCAGCAGCCCCAGCGTCTCCATGAACACTGAAGCTTTCTTT. This translates into CASSPSVSMNTEAFF.

The V and J genes are TRBV9 and TRBJ1-3, with TRBD1 identical over 7 bases. The germline V gene has CDR1 SGDLS and CDR2 YYNGEE. Trimming took 4 bases from V and 0 from J; bases not matched to a gene: 13. The CDR3 runs to 18 residues. CDR3 region: CASSSYLGQPNSGNTIYF. The CDR3 DNA reads TGTGCCAGCAGCTCTTATCTGGGACAGCCTAACTCTGGAAACACCATATATTTT. Combining the CDR3 with reference TRBV9 and TRBJ1-3 gives the whole variable domain DSGVTQTPKHLITATGQRVTLRCSPRSGDLSVYWYQQSLDQGLQFLIQYYNGEERAKGNILERFSAQQFPDLHSELNLSSLELGDSALYFCASSSYLGQPNSGNTIYFGEGSWLTVV.

The chain has TRBV27 and TRBJ2-1; D not certain. Germline assignment: CDR1 MNHEY and CDR2 SMNVEV (reference sequence). There are 15 residues in the CDR3. Deletions cut 6 bases from V and 0 bases from J, with 12 bases between. CDR3 in amino acids: CASRRLSISYNEQFF. CDR3 in DNA: TGTGCCAGCAGGAGGCTATCGATCTCCTACAATGAGCAGTTCTTC.

The chain uses TRBV4-3 and TRBJ2-1; D is unclear. The CDR3 loop spans 12 amino acids. The germline CDR1 and CDR2 sequences are LGHNA and YSLEER. Trimming stripped 1 base from V and 9 bases from J, with 7 bases between. The CDR3 sequence: CASSQVGREQFF. As DNA, the CDR3 is TGCGCCAGCAGCCAAGTTGGGCGTGAGCAGTTCTTC.

The chain has TRBV12-3 or TRBV12-4 and TRBJ1-1; TRBD1 agrees at 7 bases. The CDR3 extends over 11 amino acids. The junction had 6 bases not matched to a gene; V was cut back by 6 bases and J by 11 bases. CDR3 protein: CASSLQGKAFF. The CDR3 nucleotides are TGTGCCAGCAGCTTACAGGGGAAGGCTTTCTTT.

The chain recombines TRBV5-1 with TRBJ1-4, with 7 bases lining up with TRBD1. This CDR3 region has 16 residues. Germline values: CDR1 SGHRS, CDR2 YFSETQ. Trimming cost V 0 bases and J 0 bases; bases outside gene matches: 2. The DNA for the CDR3 is TGCGCCAGCAGCTTGGCGGGACAGACAACTAATGAAAAACTGTTTTTT. Protein sequence: CASSLAGQTTNEKLFF.

This clone has a handful of counts. The J gene is TRBJ1-3, the V gene TRBV18; 8 nucleotides agree with TRBD1. V dropped 2 bases and J dropped 11; count of bases not matched to a gene: 8. Germline values: CDR1 KGHSH, CDR2 LQKENI. The CDR3 runs to 14 residues. The DNA of the CDR3 is TGTGCCAGCTCACCAGGACAGGGCAAAATTGCCATATATTTT. Its translation is CASSPGQGKIAIYF. Filled out from reference TRBV18 and TRBJ1-3, the complete variable domain reads NAGVMQNPRHLVRRRGQEARLRCSPMKGHSHVYWYRQLPEEGLKFMVYLQKENIIDESGMPKERFSAEFPKEGPSILRIQQVVRGDSAAYFCASSPGQGKIAIYFGEGSWLTVV.

The chain combines TRBV2 with TRBJ1-4; 9 positions match TRBD1. Per germline, CDR1 SNHLY and CDR2 FYNNEI. After removal of 5 bases from V and 4 bases from J, the junction contained 11 bases not matched to a gene. This CDR3 comprises 17 residues. The CDR3: CASSLAGTGIVNEKLFF. CDR3 DNA: TGTGCCAGCAGTCTCGCCGGGACAGGGATTGTTAATGAAAAACTGTTTTTT.

This clone was recorded once. The gene calls are TRBV4-3 and TRBJ1-2, with 8 bases lining up with TRBD1. This CDR3 is built from 15 residues. V was clipped by 0 bases and J by 8 bases; unmatched bases: 8. Germline CDR1 and CDR2: LGHNA and YSLEER. The DNA of the CDR3 is TGCGCCAGCAGCCAAGACCCCAGGGGGCAAGGAGGCTACACCTTC. Encoded protein: CASSQDPRGQGGYTF.

The chain combines TRBV29-1 with TRBJ1-1, with no clear D. CDR1 is SQVTM, CDR2 ANQGSEA, per germline. The ends were cut back, 5 bases at V and 3 bases at J, with 10 bases in the middle. This CDR3 comprises 12 residues. Here the CDR3 reads CSVSYGDTEAFF. CDR3 coding DNA: TGCAGCGTTTCGTACGGTGACACTGAAGCTTTCTTT.

The V and J genes are TRBV6-5 and TRBJ2-2; 7 nucleotides align to TRBD1. The germline gives CDR1 MNHEY, CDR2 SVGAGI. CDR3 length: 15 residues. V lost 2 bases, J lost 1 base, and 1 base stayed unmatched. The CDR3 DNA follows: TGTGCCAGCAGTTACCGGACAGGGAACACCGGGGAGCTGTTTTTT. Protein product: CASSYRTGNTGELFF.

This chain connects TRBV2 to TRBJ1-4; 7 bases match TRBD1. In germline, CDR1 is SNHLY, CDR2 FYNNEI. This CDR3 is 16 amino acids long. Trimming at V came to 7 bases and at J to 5 bases, leaving 13 bases not matched to a gene. The CDR3 nucleotides read TGTGCCAGCACCTTCTCCGAGGGACAGCTAAATGAAAAACTGTTTTTT. Translating it yields CASTFSEGQLNEKLFF.

This chain links TRBV7-2 with TRBJ1-2; no definite D call. Germline V CDR1 and CDR2: SGHTA, FQGNSA. Trimming cost V 4 bases and J 4 bases, with 10 bases left between them. The CDR3 extends over 13 amino acids. CDR3 loop: CASSSFPGYGYTF. CDR3 DNA: TGTGCCAGCAGCTCTTTCCCGGGCTATGGCTACACCTTC.

This clone occurred a few times. Other nucleotide sequences from this sample produce the same CDR3. This sequence joins TRBV9 and TRBJ2-1; D gene uncertain. CDR3 length: 13 residues. Germline CDR1 SGDLS, CDR2 YYNGEE. The ends were cut back, 1 base at V and 2 bases at J, with 4 bases in the middle. CDR3 loop: CASSVSAYNEQFF. The DNA of the CDR3 is TGTGCCAGCAGCGTAAGCGCCTACAATGAGCAGTTCTTC.

The rearrangement links TRBV6-2 or TRBV6-3 to TRBJ1-6; weak D call: TRBD1 (5 bases). V lost 6 bases to trimming and J lost 9 bases, with 15 bases between them. Germline CDR1 is MNHEY and CDR2 is SVGEGT. The CDR3 is 14 amino acids. The CDR3 reads CASSPRGLSSPLHF. CDR3 DNA: TGTGCCAGCAGCCCCCGGGGGTTGAGTTCACCCCTCCACTTT.

The chain couples TRBV30 to TRBJ2-1; 10 nucleotides line up with TRBD1. This CDR3 has 17 residues. V gave up 0 bases and J gave up 4 bases; unmatched junction bases: 9. Germline CDR1 reads GTSNPN; CDR2 reads SVGIG (reference sequence). The DNA for the CDR3 is TGTGCCTGGAGTGTACAGGGTGACAGGGGGCCTTACAATGAGCAGTTCTTC. This codes for CAWSVQGDRGPYNEQFF.

This sequence joins TRBV4-1 and TRBJ2-7; TRBD1 matches at 8 bases. The V and J ends lost 5 bases and 5 bases, in that order; junction bases with no gene match: 8. CDR1 and CDR2 from the germline V gene are MGHRA and YSYEKL. The CDR3 sequence is 14 residues long. Here the CDR3 reads CASSKVTGADEQYF. The CDR3 nucleotides read TGCGCCAGCAGCAAGGTGACAGGGGCCGACGAGCAGTACTTC.

The rearrangement uses TRBV5-4 and TRBJ2-7; 8 nucleotides align to TRBD1. The trim removed 4 bases at V and 2 bases at J, leaving 2 bases unmatched. The germline V gene has CDR1 SGHNT and CDR2 YYREEE (reference sequence). The CDR3 spans 13 residues. The CDR3 DNA follows: TGTGCCAGCAGCCCGGACAGGGCCTACGAGCAGTACTTC. Amino acid sequence: CASSPDRAYEQYF.

The chain has TRBV7-9 and TRBJ2-7; D is undetermined. This CDR3 comprises 13 residues. V was cut by 2 bases and J by 4 bases, with 9 bases left in between. CDR1 is SEHNR and CDR2 is FQNEAQ in the germline V gene (reference sequence). CDR3 nucleotide sequence: TGTGCCAGCAGCTTAATTGGCAGTTACGAGCAGTACTTC. It yields the protein CASSLIGSYEQYF.

The rearrangement uses TRBV3-1 (or the pseudogene TRBV3-2) and TRBJ2-7; tentative D call: TRBD1 (5 bases). The CDR3 length is 15 residues. Germline values: CDR1 LGHDT, CDR2 YNNKEL (reference sequence). Trimming took off 4 bases at V and 4 bases at J, with 17 bases between the two ends. The CDR3 DNA follows: TGTGCCAGCAGCCCTAGACCTTTAACAGGTTACGAGCAGTACTTC. It yields the protein CASSPRPLTGYEQYF.

The genes are TRBV3-1 (or the pseudogene TRBV3-2) and TRBJ1-4, with D tentatively TRBD1 (5 bases). Germline CDR1 is LGHDT and CDR2 is YNNKEL (reference sequence). The V and J ends lost 4 bases and 5 bases respectively, with 8 bases between them. There are 13 residues in the CDR3. The CDR3 here is CASSPKGNEKLFF. CDR3 bases: TGTGCCAGCAGCCCTAAGGGGAATGAAAAACTGTTTTTT.

The chain employs TRBV29-1 and TRBJ1-5; a weak D match, TRBD1 (6 bases). Trimming shortened V by 4 bases and J by 2 bases, and 6 bases separated the two germline ends. CDR1 is SQVTM, CDR2 ANQGSEA, per germline. The CDR3 spans 12 residues. CDR3 nucleotide sequence: TGCAGCGTTGGGACAGGCAATCAGCCCCAGCATTTT. As protein: CSVGTGNQPQHF. The complete variable domain, with remaining parts taken from reference TRBV29-1 and TRBJ1-5, reads SAVISQKPSRDICQRGTSLTIQCQVDSQVTMMFWYRQQPGQSLTLIATANQGSEATYESGFVIDKFPISRPNLTFSTLTVSNMSPEDSSIYLCSVGTGNQPQHFGDGTRLSIL.

This clone was picked up one time. This chain connects TRBV3-1 (or the pseudogene TRBV3-2) to TRBJ2-4, with D uncertain. There are 12 residues in the CDR3. The germline CDR1 and CDR2 sequences are LGHDT and YNNKEL (reference sequence). Between the trimmed V and J ends, which lost 4 bases and 10 bases, there was a span of 11 bases. CDR3 nucleotide sequence: TGTGCCAGCAGCCGGATCAGCGATATTCAGTACTTC. Its protein is CASSRISDIQYF.